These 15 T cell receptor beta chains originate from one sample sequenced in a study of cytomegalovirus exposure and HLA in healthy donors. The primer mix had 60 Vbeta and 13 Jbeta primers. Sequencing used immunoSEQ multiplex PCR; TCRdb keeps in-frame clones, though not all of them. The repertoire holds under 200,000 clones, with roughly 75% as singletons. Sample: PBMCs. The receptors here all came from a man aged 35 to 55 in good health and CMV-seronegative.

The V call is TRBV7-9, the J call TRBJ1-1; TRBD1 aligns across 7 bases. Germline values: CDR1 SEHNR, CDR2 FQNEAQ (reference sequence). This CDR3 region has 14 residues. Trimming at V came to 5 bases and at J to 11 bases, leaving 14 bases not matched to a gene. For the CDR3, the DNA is TGTGCCAGCAGCGGTAAGCCGGGACAGTTCCATGCTTTCTTT. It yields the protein CASSGKPGQFHAFF. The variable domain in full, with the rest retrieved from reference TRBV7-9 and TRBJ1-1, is DTGVSQNPRHKITKRGQNVTFRCDPISEHNRLYWYRQTLGQGPEFLTYFQNEAQLEKSRLLSDRFSAERPKGSFSTLEIQRTEQGDSAMYLCASSGKPGQFHAFFGQGTRLTVV.

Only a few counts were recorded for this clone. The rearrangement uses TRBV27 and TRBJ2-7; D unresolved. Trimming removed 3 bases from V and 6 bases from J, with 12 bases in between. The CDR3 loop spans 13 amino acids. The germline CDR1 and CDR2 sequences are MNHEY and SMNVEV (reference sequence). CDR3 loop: CASSFRGSAEQYF. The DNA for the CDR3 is TGTGCCAGCAGTTTTCGCGGAAGTGCCGAGCAGTACTTC.

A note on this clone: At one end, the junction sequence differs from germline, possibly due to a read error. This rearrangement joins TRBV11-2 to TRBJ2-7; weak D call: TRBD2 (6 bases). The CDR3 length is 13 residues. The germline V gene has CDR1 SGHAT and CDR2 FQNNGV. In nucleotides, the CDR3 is TGTGCCAGCAGATTAGCGGAGTCGGGGGAGCAGTACTTC. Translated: CASRLAESGEQYF.

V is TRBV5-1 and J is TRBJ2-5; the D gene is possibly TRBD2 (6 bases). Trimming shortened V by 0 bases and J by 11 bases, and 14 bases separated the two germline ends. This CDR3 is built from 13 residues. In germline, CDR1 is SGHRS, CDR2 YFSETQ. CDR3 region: CASSLEARGVQYF. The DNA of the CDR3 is TGCGCCAGCAGCTTGGAGGCCCGCGGGGTTCAGTACTTC.

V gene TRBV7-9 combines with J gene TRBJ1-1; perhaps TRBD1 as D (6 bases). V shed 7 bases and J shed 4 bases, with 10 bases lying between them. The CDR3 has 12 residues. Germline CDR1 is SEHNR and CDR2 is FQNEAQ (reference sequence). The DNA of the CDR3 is TGTGCCAGCACAAGGACAGTCACTGAAGCTTTCTTT. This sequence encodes CASTRTVTEAFF. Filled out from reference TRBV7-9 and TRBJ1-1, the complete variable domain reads DTGVSQNPRHKITKRGQNVTFRCDPISEHNRLYWYRQTLGQGPEFLTYFQNEAQLEKSRLLSDRFSAERPKGSFSTLEIQRTEQGDSAMYLCASTRTVTEAFFGQGTRLTVV.

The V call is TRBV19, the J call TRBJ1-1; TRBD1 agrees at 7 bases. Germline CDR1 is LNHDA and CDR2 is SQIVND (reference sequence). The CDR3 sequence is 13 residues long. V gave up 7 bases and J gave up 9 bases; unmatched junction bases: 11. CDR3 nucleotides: TGTGCCAGTACCGAGGGGGCACGGGGCCAAGCTTTCTTT. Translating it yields CASTEGARGQAFF.

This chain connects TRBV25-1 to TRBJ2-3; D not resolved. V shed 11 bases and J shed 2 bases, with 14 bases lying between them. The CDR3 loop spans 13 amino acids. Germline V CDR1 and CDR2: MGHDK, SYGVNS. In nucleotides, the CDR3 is TGTGCCGTAGCCCGTGACCTCACAGATACGCAGTATTTT. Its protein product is CAVARDLTDTQYF.

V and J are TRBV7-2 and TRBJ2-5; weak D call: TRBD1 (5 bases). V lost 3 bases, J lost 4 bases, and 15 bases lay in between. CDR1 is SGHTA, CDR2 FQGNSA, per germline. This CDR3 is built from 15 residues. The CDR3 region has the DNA TGTGCCAGCAGCTTGAGAAGACAGTTGAGAGAGACCCAGTACTTC. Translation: CASSLRRQLRETQYF.

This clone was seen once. Here the CDR3 reads CASSFSGTSSSGNTIYF. The CDR3, as DNA: TGTGCCAGCAGCTTCTCAGGCACCTCGAGCTCTGGAAACACCATATATTTT. V is TRBV7-2 and J is TRBJ1-3; no reliable D call. Trimming stripped 3 bases from V and 0 bases from J, with 15 bases between. This CDR3 has 17 residues. CDR1 SGHTA and CDR2 FQGNSA come from the germline V gene.

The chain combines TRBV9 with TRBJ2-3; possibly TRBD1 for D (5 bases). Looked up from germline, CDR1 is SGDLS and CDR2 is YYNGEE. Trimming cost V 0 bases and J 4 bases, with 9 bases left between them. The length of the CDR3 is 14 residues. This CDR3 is CASSVEGPPDTQYF. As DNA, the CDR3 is TGTGCCAGCAGCGTAGAGGGGCCCCCAGATACGCAGTATTTT.

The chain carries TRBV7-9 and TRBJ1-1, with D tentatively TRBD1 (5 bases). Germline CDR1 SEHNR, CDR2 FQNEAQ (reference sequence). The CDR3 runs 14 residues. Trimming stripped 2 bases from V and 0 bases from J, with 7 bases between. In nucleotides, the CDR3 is TGTGCCAGCAGCTTAAGACAGTTGAACACTGAAGCTTTCTTT. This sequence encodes CASSLRQLNTEAFF.

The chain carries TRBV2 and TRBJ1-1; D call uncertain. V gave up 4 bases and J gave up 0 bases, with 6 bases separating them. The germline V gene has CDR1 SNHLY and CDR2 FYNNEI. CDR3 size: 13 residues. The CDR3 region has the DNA TGTGCCAGCAGTGCAAGCCTGAACACTGAAGCTTTCTTT. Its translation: CASSASLNTEAFF.

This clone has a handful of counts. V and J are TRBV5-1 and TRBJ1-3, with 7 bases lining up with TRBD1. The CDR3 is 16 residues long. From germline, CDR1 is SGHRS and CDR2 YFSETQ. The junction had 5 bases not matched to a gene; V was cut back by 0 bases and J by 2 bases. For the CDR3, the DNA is TGCGCCAGCAGCTTGGAAGTGGGGACAGCTGGAAACACCATATATTTT. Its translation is CASSLEVGTAGNTIYF.

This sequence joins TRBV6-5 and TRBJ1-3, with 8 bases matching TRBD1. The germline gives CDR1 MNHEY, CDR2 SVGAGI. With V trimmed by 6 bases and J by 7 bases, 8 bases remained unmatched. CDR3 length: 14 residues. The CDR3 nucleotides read TGTGCCAGCAGCCCTACAGGGGGGCTCAACACCATATATTTT. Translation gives CASSPTGGLNTIYF.

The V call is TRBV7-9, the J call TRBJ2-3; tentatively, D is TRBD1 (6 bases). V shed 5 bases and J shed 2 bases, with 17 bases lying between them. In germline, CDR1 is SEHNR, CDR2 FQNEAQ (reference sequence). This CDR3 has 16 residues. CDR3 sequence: CASSNRRAGATDTQYF. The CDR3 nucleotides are TGTGCCAGCAGCAACCGTCGCGCAGGGGCCACAGATACGCAGTATTTT.